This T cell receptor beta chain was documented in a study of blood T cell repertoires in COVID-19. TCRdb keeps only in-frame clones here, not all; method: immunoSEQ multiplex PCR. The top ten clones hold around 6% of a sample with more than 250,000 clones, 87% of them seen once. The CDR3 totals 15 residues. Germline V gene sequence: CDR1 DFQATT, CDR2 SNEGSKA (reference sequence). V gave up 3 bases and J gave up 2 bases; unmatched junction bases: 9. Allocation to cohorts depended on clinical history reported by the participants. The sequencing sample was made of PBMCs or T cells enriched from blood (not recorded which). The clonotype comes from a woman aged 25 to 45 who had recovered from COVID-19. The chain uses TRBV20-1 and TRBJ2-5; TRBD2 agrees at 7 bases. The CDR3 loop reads CSASRGGVVQETQYF. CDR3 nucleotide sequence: TGCAGTGCTAGTCGGGGAGGGGTTGTGCAAGAGACCCAGTACTTC.